The 11 T cell receptor beta chains below come from one sample, sequenced in a study of Graves' ophthalmopathy and Graves' hyperthyroidism. From RNA, the CDR3 regions of TCR beta chains were amplified and sequenced. The first-round RT-PCR employed HTBI primers together with the Qiagen OneStep RT-PCR kit. A multiplex PCR was then performed as the second round. A single record per CDR3 protein comes from TCRdb applying MiXCR to the multiplex PCR reads. The table lists hundreds of thousands of distinct CDR3 sequences, 40% of them singletons. The sequenced sample was peripheral blood. Source of these receptors: an adult man with Graves' ophthalmopathy.

This clonotype occurred a few times. The V call is TRBV7-9, the J call TRBJ2-5; D may match TRBD1 or TRBD2 (6 bases each). The ends were cut back, 2 bases at V and 5 bases at J, with 18 bases in the middle. CDR1 and CDR2 (germline): SEHNR, FQNEAQ (reference sequence). The length of the CDR3 is 16 residues. The CDR3 nucleotides are TGTGCCAGCAGCTTACGGGAGACAGGTTTCTGGGAGACCCAGTACTTC. Translated: CASSLRETGFWETQYF.

The chain couples TRBV7-9 to TRBJ1-4; D is uncertain. CDR1 SEHNR and CDR2 FQNEAQ come from the germline V gene (reference sequence). The germline V and J ends were trimmed by 3 bases and 4 bases, with 18 bases remaining between them. This CDR3 region has 17 residues. As DNA, the CDR3 is TGTGCCAGCAGCTTGAGCGTAGGACCGGGCAGTAATGAAAAACTGTTTTTT. The encoded protein is CASSLSVGPGSNEKLFF.

The chain links TRBV7-9 to TRBJ2-3, with a tentative D call TRBD1 (6 bases). CDR3 length: 14 amino acids. Germline V gene data show CDR1 as SEHNR and CDR2 as FQNEAQ (reference sequence). Trimming cost V 2 bases and J 3 bases, with 9 bases left between them. CDR3 in DNA: TGTGCCAGCAGCTTAATGACAGGAACAGATACGCAGTATTTT. This gives the protein CASSLMTGTDTQYF. Complete variable domain (other parts from reference TRBV7-9 and TRBJ2-3): DTGVSQNPRHKITKRGQNVTFRCDPISEHNRLYWYRQTLGQGPEFLTYFQNEAQLEKSRLLSDRFSAERPKGSFSTLEIQRTEQGDSAMYLCASSLMTGTDTQYFGPGTRLTVL.

Note on this clonotype: This clone may be a read error of a much larger clone one base away. This sequence joins TRBV7-9 and TRBJ1-6, with D hard to call. In germline, CDR1 is SEHNR, CDR2 FQNEAQ (reference sequence). The CDR3 is 14 residues long. Written as DNA, the CDR3 is TGTGCCAGCAGCCCAGTAGGCTTCAATTCACCCCCCCACTTT. Its translation: CASSPVGFNSPPHF.

Ten or more counts support this clonotype. The rearrangement links TRBV15 to TRBJ1-5; no clear D gene. The CDR3 extends over 13 amino acids. The ends were cut back, 6 bases at V and 4 bases at J, with 10 bases in the middle. Looked up from germline, CDR1 is LNHNV and CDR2 is YYDKDF (reference sequence). The CDR3 spells CATRGSGNQPQHF. CDR3 DNA: TGTGCCACCAGGGGGTCCGGTAATCAGCCCCAGCATTTT. Combining the CDR3 with reference TRBV15 and TRBJ1-5 gives the whole variable domain DAMVIQNPRYQVTQFGKPVTLSCSQTLNHNVMYWYQQKSSQAPKLLFHYYDKDFNNEADTPDNFQSRRPNTSFCFLDIRSPGLGDTAMYLCATRGSGNQPQHFGDGTRLSIL.

On this clonotype: A read error is possible here, since a much larger clone lies one base away. This chain links TRBV9 with TRBJ1-5, with D maybe TRBD1 (6 bases). From germline, CDR1 is SGDLS and CDR2 YYNGEE. The CDR3 contains 15 residues. CDR3 bases: TGTGCCAGCAGCGTAGAGGGGACACCCAATCAGCCCCGGCATTTT. It encodes CASSVEGTPNQPRHF.

The V gene is TRBV6-6, the J gene TRBJ2-7, with TRBD1 as a possible D gene (6 bases). Germline V gene data show CDR1 as MNHNY and CDR2 as SVGAGI (reference sequence). Trimming cost V 4 bases and J 2 bases, with 12 bases left between them. The CDR3 spans 14 residues. CDR3 in amino acids: CASSLRTVPYEQYF. For the CDR3, the DNA is TGTGCCAGCAGTTTGAGGACAGTCCCCTACGAGCAGTACTTC.

The chain employs TRBV11-2 and TRBJ1-1; D not certain. This CDR3 spans 13 amino acids. Germline V CDR1 and CDR2: SGHAT, FQNNGV. Trimming took off 5 bases at V and 4 bases at J, with 11 bases between the two ends. The CDR3 DNA is TGTGCCAGCAGCCAAGACGCGGCCACTGAAGCTTTCTTT. Its translation is CASSQDAATEAFF.

The J gene is TRBJ2-5, the V gene TRBV7-9, with D unclear. Looked up from germline, CDR1 is SEHNR and CDR2 is FQNEAQ (reference sequence). V lost 3 bases, J lost 4 bases, and 9 bases lay in between. The CDR3 totals 13 residues. The CDR3 loop is CASSFFRSETQYF. For the CDR3, the DNA is TGTGCCAGCAGCTTCTTCAGGTCAGAGACCCAGTACTTC. Full variable domain (missing parts from reference TRBV7-9 and TRBJ2-5): DTGVSQNPRHKITKRGQNVTFRCDPISEHNRLYWYRQTLGQGPEFLTYFQNEAQLEKSRLLSDRFSAERPKGSFSTLEIQRTEQGDSAMYLCASSFFRSETQYFGPGTRLLVL.

This clonotype occurred a few times. The chain combines TRBV20-1 with TRBJ1-6; D is perhaps TRBD1 (6 bases). V lost 6 bases and J lost 4, with 10 bases in between. Per germline, CDR1 DFQATT and CDR2 SNEGSKA (reference sequence). The CDR3 consists of 13 residues. CDR3 in amino acids: CSARTEYNSPLHF. The CDR3 bases are TGCAGTGCAAGGACAGAATATAATTCACCCCTCCACTTT.

Only a few counts were recorded for this clonotype. The V and J genes are TRBV20-1 and TRBJ1-5, with D possibly being TRBD1 (6 bases). Germline CDR1 DFQATT, CDR2 SNEGSKA (reference sequence). CDR3 size: 15 residues. V lost 2 bases and J lost 2, with 13 bases in between. CDR3 sequence (DNA): TGCAGTGCTAGAATTGGGGGCGGTGGCAATCAGCCCCAGCATTTT. As protein: CSARIGGGGNQPQHF.